The subject of this entry is one TCR beta chain. The CDR3 loop spans 16 amino acids. Germline V lookup: CDR1 SGHVS, CDR2 FQNEAQ. V was pared by 0 bases and J by 2 bases, with 14 bases between. The record originates from a study of PD-L1 blockade in urothelial cancer. Study-level information: The authors examined blood 3 weeks (second dose) and 6 weeks after treatment start. Counts from blood samples showed a median of around 150,000 T cells.

The repertoire was sequenced with immunoSEQ multiplex PCR; TCRdb's copy has only in-frame clones and lacks some. Of approximately 110,000 clones listed, about 85% are singletons. The receptor was derived from a man aged 50-60 years with urothelial cancer. V usage is TRBV7-8 and J usage is TRBJ2-7, with TRBD1 as a possible D gene (5 bases). Sequences were derived from PBMCs, sampled around atezolizumab (anti-PD-L1) treatment. For the CDR3, the DNA is TGTGCCAGCAGCTTAGCAGCGCCGACAGACCCCTACGAGCAGTACTTC. Translated: CASSLAAPTDPYEQYF.